One sample yielded the 10 T cell receptor beta chains listed below, sequenced in a study of cytomegalovirus exposure and HLA in healthy donors. This PCR relied on a set of 60 Vbeta primers and 13 Jbeta primers. Assay: immunoSEQ multiplex PCR; the TCRdb copy retains only in-frame clones and omits some. Of about 64,000 clones in the sample, more than 60% were seen once. The sample consisted of PBMCs. The receptors here all came from a male donor in good health and CMV-seropositive.

This chain joins TRBV11-2 and TRBJ2-7; D is unclear. The CDR3 runs 12 residues. Trimming stripped 7 bases from V and 0 bases from J, with 7 bases between. Germline lookup yields CDR1 SGHAT and CDR2 FQNNGV. The CDR3 DNA reads TGTGCCAGCAAACAGTACTCCTACGAGCAGTACTTC. Translating gives CASKQYSYEQYF.

This rearrangement joins TRBV5-1 to TRBJ1-1; 9 nucleotides agree with TRBD1. Germline loops: CDR1 SGHRS, CDR2 YFSETQ. The CDR3 contains 14 residues. J lost 6 bases, V lost 3 bases, and 6 bases had no gene match. CDR3 protein: CASSSPGQGSEAFF. CDR3 DNA: TGCGCCAGCAGCTCTCCGGGACAGGGATCTGAAGCTTTCTTT.

This chain connects TRBV9 to TRBJ1-2; maybe TRBD1 (5 bases). The V gene lost 0 bases and the J gene lost 0 bases, with 9 bases spanning the gap. The CDR3 covers 15 residues. Germline V CDR1 and CDR2: SGDLS, YYNGEE. The CDR3 sequence is CASSVERGTNYGYTF. CDR3 sequence (DNA): TGTGCCAGCAGCGTAGAGCGGGGGACTAACTATGGCTACACCTTC.

The chain is built from TRBV10-2 and TRBJ1-5, with D unresolved. Trimming shortened V by 7 bases and J by 7 bases, and 8 bases separated the two germline ends. The CDR3 is 11 residues long. CDR1 is WSHSY, CDR2 SAAADI, per germline. Written as DNA, the CDR3 is TGCGCCAGCACCACATTCCAGCCCCAGCATTTT. Translation: CASTTFQPQHF.

V is TRBV5-1 and J is TRBJ1-4; a possible D gene is TRBD1 (6 bases). CDR1 is SGHRS and CDR2 is YFSETQ in the germline V gene. V was shortened by 2 bases and J by 8 bases, with 13 bases between the two germline ends. CDR3 length: 14 amino acids. The CDR3 is CASSFTGLVEKLFF. DNA of the CDR3: TGCGCCAGCAGCTTCACAGGGCTGGTGGAAAAACTGTTTTTT.

The chain links TRBV4-3 to TRBJ1-5; D possibly corresponds to TRBD1 (5 bases). V shed 0 bases and J shed 6 bases, with 18 bases lying between them. The CDR3 consists of 17 residues. The germline V gene has CDR1 LGHNA and CDR2 YSLEER. CDR3 DNA: TGCGCCAGCAGCCAAGAGGCGGGGACCTTCGAGGGTCAGCCCCAGCATTTT. It encodes CASSQEAGTFEGQPQHF.

The rearrangement uses TRBV9 and TRBJ2-1; 14 bases align to TRBD2. This CDR3 region has 13 residues. V lost 10 bases to trimming and J lost 8 bases; unmatched junction nucleotides: 5. Germline CDR1 reads SGDLS; CDR2 reads YYNGEE. The CDR3 nucleotides read TGTGCCTCCCAGGGACTAGCGGGAGATGAGCAGTTCTTC. Its translation is CASQGLAGDEQFF.

V and J are TRBV12-5 and TRBJ2-5; 8 bases fit TRBD2. Losses at the gene ends were 7 bases for V and 3 bases for J; bases not matched to a gene: 1. Germline V CDR1 and CDR2: LGHNT, FRNRAP. The CDR3 runs 12 residues. CDR3 protein: CASAGGEETQYF. The CDR3 nucleotides read TGTGCTAGTGCCGGGGGGGAAGAGACCCAGTACTTC.

Only a few counts were recorded for this clone. CDR3 in DNA: TGTGCCAGCAGCCCCTTTGGCGGGGACTACAATGAGCAGTTCTTC. As protein: CASSPFGGDYNEQFF. The rearrangement uses TRBV9 and TRBJ2-1; weak D call: TRBD2 (6 bases). This CDR3 has 15 residues. The V and J ends lost 4 bases and 3 bases respectively, with 14 bases between them. Per germline, CDR1 SGDLS and CDR2 YYNGEE.

The chain has TRBV6-1 and TRBJ2-1, with 10 positions matching TRBD2. Unmatched junction bases numbered 19, after V lost 4 bases and J lost 7 bases. The germline V gene has CDR1 MNHNS and CDR2 SASEGT. The CDR3 loop spans 19 amino acids. The CDR3 DNA reads as TGTGCCAGCAGTGTGGTCCTTGGGCTAGCGGGAGTAGGGGGTAATGAGCAGTTCTTC. It yields the protein CASSVVLGLAGVGGNEQFF.